This is a list of T cell receptor beta chains from one sample in a study of breast tumors, draining lymph nodes, adjacent tissues. TCRdb redid the calling of the multiplex PCR reads with MiXCR, one entry per CDR3 protein. The repertoire holds around 230,000 distinct CDR3 sequences, with less than 45% as singletons. Sequenced: axillary lymph node tissue. All receptors come from a female donor with breast cancer. Some clones in this sample may be carry-over from other donors' samples. Each CDR3 is given with its conserved first and last residue. The order of the fields is J gene, clone size, D gene, V gene, CDR3 protein, CDR3 DNA. A D gene is named only where the DNA matches it firmly. Not all rows give a size; the values are once, few, many and, for expanded clones, a class.

>TRBJ2-7|many|TRBD2|TRBV18
CASSPTSGSYNEQYF
TGTGCCAGCTCACCGACTAGCGGGAGTTACAACGAGCAGTACTTC
>TRBJ1-2|many|TRBD1|TRBV7-2
CASSFRDRVYGYTF
TGTGCCAGCAGCTTCCGGGACAGGGTCTATGGCTACACCTTC
>TRBJ2-3|many|.|TRBV7-9
CASSRETGITDTQYF
TGTGCCAGCAGCCGCGAGACGGGAATCACAGATACGCAGTATTTT
>TRBJ2-7|.|.|TRBV28
CASSLLAVSYEQYF
TGTGCCAGCAGCCTTCTTGCGGTGTCCTACGAGCAGTACTTC
>TRBJ2-7|many|TRBD2|TRBV9
CASSPLAGVFYEQYF
TGTGCCAGCAGCCCCCTAGCGGGAGTCTTCTACGAGCAGTACTTC
>TRBJ1-5|.|TRBD1|TRBV25-1
CASQGTGRTNPSNQPQHF
TGTGCCAGCCAAGGGACAGGGCGAACTAATCCTAGCAATCAGCCCCAGCATTTT
>TRBJ1-5|many|.|TRBV2
CASSRNSNQPQHF
TGTGCCAGCAGCAGAAATAGCAATCAGCCCCAGCATTTT
>TRBJ2-3|.|TRBD2|TRBV24-1
CATSLAGGTDTQYF
TGTGCCACCAGCCTAGCGGGCGGCACAGATACGCAGTATTTT
>TRBJ2-7|.|TRBD2|TRBV25-1
CASSARGGSYEQYF
TGTGCCAGCAGTGCTAGAGGCGGGAGCTACGAGCAGTACTTC
>TRBJ1-3|.|.|TRBV30
CAWAPMGGEFGNTIYF
TGTGCCTGGGCCCCCATGGGAGGCGAGTTTGGAAACACCATATATTTT
>TRBJ2-2|many|TRBD1|TRBV5-1
CASSLVGQDTGELFF
TGCGCCAGCAGCCTGGTCGGACAGGACACCGGGGAGCTGTTTTTT
>TRBJ2-1|many|.|TRBV11-2
CASSLRDRHYNEQFF
TGTGCCAGCAGTCTCAGGGACCGGCACTACAATGAGCAGTTCTTC
>TRBJ1-3|many|.|TRBV6-5
CASSYRTAIGGNTIYF
TGTGCCAGCAGTTACAGGACGGCCATAGGTGGAAACACCATATATTTT
>TRBJ2-1|many|.|TRBV19
CASSIAVSSYNEQFF
TGTGCCAGTAGTATCGCGGTGAGCTCCTACAATGAGCAGTTCTTC
>TRBJ2-1|many|TRBD1|TRBV15
CATSREGTGGNEQFF
TGTGCCACCAGCAGAGAAGGGACAGGGGGCAATGAGCAGTTCTTC
>TRBJ2-1|.|TRBD2|TRBV7-2
CASSPDGLAGNVNEQFF
TGTGCCAGCTCGCCGGATGGACTAGCGGGAAATGTGAATGAGCAGTTCTTC
>TRBJ2-6|.|TRBD1|TRBV25-1
CASSKQGSGANVLTF
TGTGCCAGCAGTAAACAGGGGAGTGGGGCCAACGTCCTGACTTTC
>TRBJ2-5|.|TRBD2|TRBV7-9
CASRQTSGLKETQYF
TGTGCCAGCAGGCAGACTAGCGGGTTAAAAGAGACCCAGTACTTC
>TRBJ2-1|.|TRBD2|TRBV25-1
CAGRGHGGASGEYNEQFF
TGTGCCGGCAGAGGCCACGGTGGGGCTAGCGGGGAATACAATGAGCAGTTCTTC
>TRBJ1-4|many|TRBD1|TRBV20-1
CSASGRGQNEKLFF
TGCAGTGCTAGTGGTAGGGGGCAGAATGAAAAACTGTTTTTT
>TRBJ2-3|few|.|TRBV28
CASERSGTDTQYF
TGTGCCAGTGAAAGAAGCGGCACAGATACGCAGTATTTT
>TRBJ1-6|.|TRBD1|TRBV7-2
CASSPTGGSPLHF
TGTGCCAGCAGCCCGACAGGGGGCTCACCCCTCCACTTT
>TRBJ2-5|few|TRBD1|TRBV12-3/TRBV12-4
CASSFDTGGQETQYF
TGTGCCAGCAGTTTTGACACAGGGGGACAAGAGACCCAGTACTTC
>TRBJ1-2|.|.|TRBV20-1
CSATEGYTF
TGCAGTGCCACCGAGGGCTACACCTTC
>TRBJ1-2|many|.|TRBV4-3
CASSQVYGNYGYTF
TGCGCCAGCAGCCAAGTTTACGGAAACTATGGCTACACCTTC
>TRBJ2-2|.|.|TRBV7-2
CASSSRTNLNF
TGTGCCAGCAGCTCCCGGACAAATCTCAATTTT
>TRBJ2-5|many|TRBD2|TRBV11-2
CASSLGTSGRLHQETQYF
TGTGCCAGCAGCCTAGGGACTAGCGGTCGGTTACACCAAGAGACCCAGTACTTC
>TRBJ2-3|.|.|TRBV28
CASSPLGDPTDTQYF
TGTGCCAGCAGTCCCCTGGGGGACCCCACAGATACGCAGTATTTT
>TRBJ2-5|.|.|TRBV12-5
CASSLTQDF
TGTGCCAGCAGTTTGACCCAGGACTTC
>TRBJ2-1|.|TRBD2|TRBV24-1
CATSDFELAKNEQFF
TGTGCCACCAGTGATTTTGAACTAGCGAAGAATGAGCAGTTCTTC
>TRBJ2-5|.|.|TRBV2
CASSAVGGQETQYF
TGTGCCAGCTCCGCAGTTGGGGGGCAAGAGACCCAGTACTTC
>TRBJ2-5|.|.|TRBV10-1
CASSGTPQETQYF
TGCGCCAGCTCCGGGACTCCACAAGAGACCCAGTACTTC
>TRBJ2-7|many|TRBD1|TRBV7-6
CASSSDIHGTGTKSEQYF
TGTGCCAGCAGCTCCGATATCCACGGGACAGGGACAAAGTCCGAGCAGTACTTC
>TRBJ2-1|many|.|TRBV12-3/TRBV12-4
CASLPARGYNEQFF
TGTGCCAGCCTTCCGGCCCGGGGCTACAATGAGCAGTTCTTC
>TRBJ2-2|many|TRBD2|TRBV24-1
CATSAGGRDTGELFF
TGTGCCACCAGTGCCGGCGGGAGGGACACCGGGGAGCTGTTTTTT
>TRBJ2-6|.|TRBD2|TRBV5-1
CALMGLAGLSGSNVLTF
TGCGCCCTAATGGGGCTAGCGGGCCTCTCCGGGTCCAACGTCCTGACTTTC
>TRBJ1-3|.|.|TRBV5-1
CASSSTGTGNTIYF
TGCGCCAGCAGCTCTACCGGGACAGGAAACACCATATATTTT
>TRBJ1-5|.|.|TRBV20-1
CSAGLGGARANQPQHF
TGCAGTGCCGGATTAGGGGGGGCGCGAGCCAATCAGCCCCAGCATTTT
>TRBJ2-7|few|TRBD1|TRBV27
CASSNGQETTYEQYF
TGTGCCAGCAGTAACGGACAGGAGACTACCTACGAGCAGTACTTC
>TRBJ2-7|.|TRBD2|TRBV20-1
CSARGGTSGSEQYF
TGCAGTGCTAGAGGCGGGACTAGCGGGAGCGAGCAGTACTTC